This T cell receptor (beta chain) was recorded in a study of blood T cell repertoires in COVID-19. Across the study: The United States, Italy and Spain supplied acute and convalescent COVID-19 samples.

In the original processing: The authors estimated nucleated cell counts from reference gene primer amplification. Only in-frame clones appear in the TCRdb table, and some are missing; sequencing was by immunoSEQ multiplex PCR. V, J and clone size were drawn from that table, and D and trimming were deduced from the DNA. This table holds around 250,000 clones, almost 90% found once. Trimming at V came to 6 bases and at J to 2 bases, leaving 0 bases not matched to a gene. Germline lookup yields CDR1 MNHEY and CDR2 SVGAGI. The CDR3 runs 12 residues. Concerning this clone: This same CDR3 is encoded by further DNA sequences in the sample.

What was sequenced was peripheral blood. The J gene is TRBJ1-2, the V gene TRBV6-5, with TRBD1 identical over 7 bases. The origin of this receptor is a woman aged 60-70 years with COVID-19, enrolled during active disease. For the CDR3, the DNA is TGTGCCAGCAGCAGGGGGAACTATGGCTACACCTTC. As protein: CASSRGNYGYTF.